What follows are 15 T cell receptor beta chains derived from one specimen sequenced in a study of PD-L1 blockade in urothelial cancer. Assay used: immunoSEQ multiplex PCR; TCRdb lists only in-frame clones, some missing. Found here are 100,000 to 150,000 clones, 84% of them singletons; the top ten hold 2.5% to 4%. Time point meaning: pretreatment peripheral blood. Specimen: PBMCs, collected around atezolizumab (anti-PD-L1) treatment. The receptors here all came from a man between 45 and 60 years old with urothelial cancer.

The chain joins TRBV5-1 to TRBJ2-3; D is possibly TRBD1 (5 bases). The germline gives CDR1 SGHRS, CDR2 YFSETQ. Trimming took 5 bases from V and 6 from J, leaving 16 bases between them. The CDR3 length is 14 residues. The CDR3 spells CASSWGYGNDTQYF. DNA for the CDR3: TGCGCCAGCAGTTGGGGCTACGGTAACGATACGCAGTATTTT.

The chain uses TRBV5-1 and TRBJ1-1; TRBD1 matches 8 bases. Germline CDR1 is SGHRS and CDR2 is YFSETQ. V lost 1 base and J lost 7; bases outside the gene matches: 9. The CDR3 spans 15 residues. CDR3: CASSLSKTGDGEAFF. The DNA for the CDR3 is TGCGCCAGCAGCTTGAGCAAGACAGGGGATGGTGAAGCTTTCTTT.

J is TRBJ1-2 and V is TRBV25-1; 7 nucleotides line up with TRBD1. CDR3 length equals 16 residues. Germline trimming cut 1 base from V and 4 bases from J; bases unmatched to any gene: 9. Per the germline V gene, CDR1 is MGHDK and CDR2 is SYGVNS. The CDR3 DNA reads TGTGCCAGCAGTGAATTGGCCGGGACAGATACCTATGGCTACACCTTC. Protein sequence: CASSELAGTDTYGYTF.

This clone occurred a few times. The rearrangement joins TRBV5-1 to TRBJ2-7; possibly TRBD2 for D (6 bases). Germline assignment: CDR1 SGHRS and CDR2 YFSETQ. Trimming cost V 0 bases and J 2 bases, with 12 bases left between them. The CDR3 covers 15 residues. In DNA form, the CDR3 reads TGCGCCAGCAGCTTGGGGCTAGCGAAAACCTACGAGCAGTACTTC. Protein sequence: CASSLGLAKTYEQYF.

The chain uses TRBV19 and TRBJ1-4, with a weak D call TRBD1 (5 bases). The CDR3 spans 14 residues. Germline V CDR1 and CDR2: LNHDA, SQIVND (reference sequence). Trimming removed 6 bases at V and 3 bases at J, with 11 bases between. In nucleotides, the CDR3 is TGTGCCAGTAGCACCGGAGGGGCTAATGAAAAACTGTTTTTT. Residues: CASSTGGANEKLFF.

The V gene is TRBV7-2, the J gene TRBJ2-7, with 9 positions matching TRBD2. CDR3 length: 16 residues. CDR1 SGHTA and CDR2 FQGNSA come from the germline V gene. V lost 4 bases and J lost 0; bases outside the gene matches: 7. The CDR3 bases are TGTGCCAGCAGCTACCCCGGGACTAGCAGCTCCTACGAGCAGTACTTC. This codes for CASSYPGTSSSYEQYF. Supplemented by reference TRBV7-2 and TRBJ2-7, the full variable domain reads GAGVSQSPSNKVTEKGKDVELRCDPISGHTALYWYRQSLGQGLEFLIYFQGNSAPDKSGLPSDRFSAERTGGSVSTLTIQRTQQEDSAVYLCASSYPGTSSSYEQYFGPGTRLTVT.

J is TRBJ1-2 and V is TRBV19; D is possibly TRBD1 (6 bases). V lost 7 bases to trimming and J lost 5 bases, with 14 bases between them. There are 13 residues in the CDR3. The germline CDR1 and CDR2 sequences are LNHDA and SQIVND (reference sequence). The CDR3 loop is CASTVGQNYGYTF. CDR3 nucleotide sequence: TGTGCCAGTACCGTAGGACAGAATTATGGCTACACCTTC.

The J gene is TRBJ1-1, the V gene TRBV19, with a weak D call TRBD1 (5 bases). This CDR3 is built from 13 residues. V was trimmed by 7 bases and J by 0 bases, leaving 9 bases between them. Germline V CDR1 and CDR2: LNHDA, SQIVND (reference sequence). As DNA, the CDR3 is TGTGCCAGTAATGGGGGGGTGAACACTGAAGCTTTCTTT. This sequence encodes CASNGGVNTEAFF.

The chain uses TRBV11-1 and TRBJ1-5; D is unresolved. This CDR3 is 13 amino acids long. With 5 bases removed from V and 4 bases from J, the gap between germline ends came to 9 bases. CDR1 is SGHAT and CDR2 is FQDESV in the germline V gene (reference sequence). CDR3 protein: CASSLHSNQPQHF. The CDR3 region has the DNA TGTGCCAGCAGCCTGCACAGTAATCAGCCCCAGCATTTT. The full variable domain, its missing parts supplied by reference TRBV11-1 and TRBJ1-5, is EAEVAQSPRYKITEKSQAVAFWCDPISGHATLYWYRQILGQGPELLVQFQDESVVDDSQLPKDRFSAERLKGVDSTLKIQPAELGDSAMYLCASSLHSNQPQHFGDGTRLSIL.

V and J are TRBV19 and TRBJ2-4; tentative D call: TRBD2 (6 bases). Trimming took 0 bases from V and 0 from J, leaving 12 bases between them. Germline values: CDR1 LNHDA, CDR2 SQIVND (reference sequence). This CDR3 has 17 residues. Here the CDR3 reads CASSIDSGGLAKNIQYF. The CDR3 bases are TGTGCCAGTAGTATAGATTCTGGGGGACTAGCCAAAAACATTCAGTACTTC.

The V call is TRBV2, the J call TRBJ2-3; possibly TRBD1 for D (5 bases). The CDR3 runs 16 residues. CDR1 is SNHLY and CDR2 is FYNNEI in the germline V gene. Trimming left V 7 bases short and J 2 bases short, with 19 bases between. CDR3 in amino acids: CASIRLGAADTDTQYF. In DNA, the CDR3 is TGTGCCAGCATACGGTTAGGGGCCGCAGACACAGATACGCAGTATTTT.

The rearrangement links TRBV30 to TRBJ1-2, with TRBD1 identical over 7 bases. V gave up 2 bases and J gave up 2 bases; unmatched junction bases: 8. Per the germline V gene, CDR1 is GTSNPN and CDR2 is SVGIG (reference sequence). CDR3 size: 15 residues. For the CDR3, the DNA is TGTGCCTGGAGTCCCAAAATGACAGGGAACTATGGCTACACCTTC. Protein: CAWSPKMTGNYGYTF.

The chain recombines TRBV28 with TRBJ2-1; TRBD2 aligns across 8 bases. The CDR3 covers 15 residues. Trimming removed 3 bases from V and 7 bases from J; junction bases left unmatched: 8. Germline V gene data show CDR1 as MDHEN and CDR2 as SYDVKM. CDR3 amino acids: CASSLSFGRGNEQFF. As DNA, the CDR3 is TGTGCCAGCAGTTTGAGTTTCGGGAGGGGGAATGAGCAGTTCTTC.

The chain couples TRBV30 to TRBJ1-2; D possibly corresponds to TRBD1 (5 bases). V lost 2 bases to trimming and J lost 5 bases, with 18 bases between them. Germline V lookup: CDR1 GTSNPN, CDR2 SVGIG (reference sequence). This CDR3 spans 15 amino acids. In nucleotides, the CDR3 is TGTGCCTGGAGTACCCTCCGGCAGGGAGGTTATGGCTACACCTTC. Protein: CAWSTLRQGGYGYTF.

V is TRBV5-1 and J is TRBJ2-3, with 8 bases that match TRBD2. The CDR3 totals 15 residues. The germline V gene has CDR1 SGHRS and CDR2 YFSETQ. J was trimmed by 2 bases and V by 4 bases; bases with no gene match: 6. This chain's CDR3 is CASSGNGLATDTQYF. In nucleotides, the CDR3 is TGCGCCAGCAGCGGAAACGGACTAGCCACAGATACGCAGTATTTT.